This passage covers 9 T cell receptor beta chains from one sample sequenced in a study of early T cells in non-severe SARS-CoV-2 infection. MiXCR, applied by TCRdb to the 5' RACE reads, yields one record per CDR3 protein. The sample carries tens of thousands of distinct CDR3 sequences, over 4% recorded once. The material sequenced was whole blood. The receptors were sampled from an adult who was a healthcare worker with PCR-confirmed SARS-CoV-2 infection or an uninfected control (not recorded which).

This clonotype was seen only a few times. The chain recombines TRBV20-1 with TRBJ2-1; 9 bases are shared with TRBD2. V was clipped by 6 bases and J by 0 bases; unmatched bases: 12. From germline, CDR1 is DFQATT and CDR2 SNEGSKA (reference sequence). The CDR3 contains 17 residues. CDR3: CSANRPSREGSYNEQFF. In DNA form, the CDR3 reads TGCAGTGCCAATAGACCATCGCGGGAGGGCTCCTACAATGAGCAGTTCTTC.

This clonotype was detected ten times or more. V gene TRBV9 combines with J gene TRBJ1-1, with D tentatively TRBD1 (6 bases). The V gene's germline CDR1 is SGDLS and CDR2 YYNGEE. The CDR3 extends over 13 amino acids. Trimming pared 6 bases from V and 0 bases from J, leaving 9 bases between. The DNA for the CDR3 is TGTGCCAGCACGCAGGGGATGAACACTGAAGCTTTCTTT. Residues: CASTQGMNTEAFF.

This clonotype was seen ten or more times. The chain is built from TRBV6-8 and TRBJ2-3, with TRBD2 matching 8 bases. Germline CDR1 and CDR2: MNHGY and SAAAGT. CDR3 length: 15 amino acids. The V gene end was trimmed by 7 bases and the J gene end by 5 bases; junction bases not matched to a gene: 11. The CDR3 region has the DNA TGTGCCAGCACCCCTTTAGCGGGAAAAGTAGATACGCAGTATTTT. Residues: CASTPLAGKVDTQYF.

The chain joins TRBV11-3 to TRBJ2-2, with 9 bases lining up with TRBD2. Looked up from germline, CDR1 is SGHNT and CDR2 is YENEEA. The junction had 3 bases not matched to a gene; V was cut back by 1 base and J by 6 bases. CDR3 length equals 15 residues. CDR3 residues: CASSLGVAGAGELFF. For the CDR3, the DNA is TGTGCCAGCAGCTTAGGAGTAGCGGGAGCCGGGGAGCTGTTTTTT.

This clonotype was seen many times. The chain combines TRBV7-8 with TRBJ2-1, with D unclear. The V gene's germline CDR1 is SGHVS and CDR2 FQNEAQ. The CDR3 sequence is 12 residues long. V dropped 6 bases and J dropped 6 bases, with 9 bases sitting between them. CDR3 residues: CASRLGPNEQFF. CDR3 nucleotide sequence: TGTGCCAGCAGACTCGGACCCAATGAGCAGTTCTTC.

This rearrangement joins TRBV30 to TRBJ1-1, with D tentatively TRBD1 (5 bases). Looked up from germline, CDR1 is GTSNPN and CDR2 is SVGIG (reference sequence). This CDR3 region has 13 residues. The ends were cut back, 4 bases at V and 1 base at J, with 10 bases in the middle. The CDR3 DNA reads as TGTGCCTGGACCCCCGGGGGGAACACTGAAGCTTTCTTT. This encodes CAWTPGGNTEAFF.

This clonotype was counted at least ten times. V gene TRBV19 combines with J gene TRBJ1-5; 8 nucleotides match TRBD1. In germline, CDR1 is LNHDA, CDR2 SQIVND (reference sequence). The CDR3 is 16 residues long. J lost 9 bases, V lost 3 bases, and 13 bases had no gene match. This CDR3 reads CASSIPDRGGRGPQHF. The CDR3 DNA follows: TGTGCCAGTAGTATTCCCGACAGGGGTGGACGTGGGCCCCAGCATTTT.

This clonotype was seen at least ten times. This chain joins TRBV15 and TRBJ1-1, with D hard to call. V was trimmed by 1 base and J by 0 bases, leaving 18 bases between them. The CDR3 length is 18 residues. CDR1 is LNHNV, CDR2 YYDKDF, per germline (reference sequence). The CDR3 here is CATSRGGKVEVMNTEAFF. Here the CDR3 DNA reads TGTGCCACCAGCAGAGGTGGAAAGGTCGAGGTCATGAACACTGAAGCTTTCTTT.

The chain recombines TRBV27 with TRBJ2-7; D uncertain. Trimming removed 5 bases at V and 3 bases at J, with 14 bases between. This CDR3 region has 14 residues. CDR1 and CDR2 from the germline V gene are MNHEY and SMNVEV (reference sequence). As DNA, the CDR3 is TGTGCCAGCAGTCCCCTCAACTCCAACTACGAGCAGTACTTC. Its protein is CASSPLNSNYEQYF.